A single sample gave rise to the 22 T cell receptor beta chains below, sequenced in a study of CXCR3-negative and CXCR3-positive naive CD8 T cells. Study results and limitations: Hydrophobicity of TRB CDR3s was greater in CXCR3-positive naive cells than in CXCR3-negative naive cells.

These receptors have no identified antigens. cDNA libraries for TRB were generated by 5' RACE incorporating UMI labels. Reprocessing the 5' RACE reads, TCRdb reports a single entry for every CDR3 protein and omits DNA. This sample's table reports roughly 120,000 distinct CDR3 sequences. Sequenced input: naive CXCR3+ CD8+ T cells from blood. Subset meaning: CD45RO-CCR7+CD27+CD95- naive CD8+ T cells expressing CXCR3 (TNR3+). The receptors were sampled from a human donor in good health. Some clones in this sample may be carry-over from other donors' samples.

The chain uses TRBV29-1 and TRBJ1-1; the TRBD1 assignment by TCRdb is unverifiable without DNA. This CDR3 is built from 15 residues. Looked up from germline, CDR1 is SQVTM and CDR2 is ANQGSEA. The CDR3 protein is CSVDGTDTMNTEAFF.

The chain couples TRBV5-1 to TRBJ2-7; TCRdb proposes TRBD1, but this gene call is untestable without DNA. The germline CDR1 and CDR2 sequences are SGHRS and YFSETQ. The CDR3 has 15 residues. CDR3 region: CASSLSKTGFYEQYF.

The genes are TRBV29-1 and TRBJ2-1; TCRdb's D call of TRBD1 is untestable without DNA. The germline gives CDR1 SQVTM, CDR2 ANQGSEA. CDR3 length: 13 residues. The CDR3 spells CSVVGTGSNEQFF.

The V and J genes are TRBV21-1 and TRBJ2-1. TRBV21-1 is labeled a pseudogene. The CDR3 has 15 residues. CDR3 amino acids: CASSKGQGVYNEQFF.

The chain is built from TRBV20-1 and TRBJ2-1; there is no DNA to check the TCRdb D call of TRBD2. The CDR3 totals 14 residues. The germline gives CDR1 DFQATT, CDR2 SNEGSKA (reference sequence). CDR3 region: CSASSGSSYNEQFF.

The rearrangement joins TRBV7-9 to TRBJ2-7. CDR1 is SEHNR and CDR2 is FQNEAQ in the germline V gene (reference sequence). The CDR3 loop spans 13 amino acids. CDR3 in amino acids: CASSKNPIYEQYF. The full variable domain, rest sourced from reference TRBV7-9 and TRBJ2-7, is DTGVSQNPRHKITKRGQNVTFRCDPISEHNRLYWYRQTLGQGPEFLTYFQNEAQLEKSRLLSDRFSAERPKGSFSTLEIQRTEQGDSAMYLCASSKNPIYEQYFGPGTRLTVT.

This rearrangement joins TRBV27 to TRBJ2-7. This CDR3 contains 15 residues. Looked up from germline, CDR1 is MNHEY and CDR2 is SMNVEV (reference sequence). The CDR3 here is CASSPADGSSYEQYF.

The chain carries TRBV7-6 and TRBJ2-1; TCRdb calls TRBD2, which cannot be checked without DNA. Germline V gene data show CDR1 as SGHVS and CDR2 as FNYEAQ. The CDR3 has 16 amino acids. The CDR3 protein is CASSLVGLAFVDEQFF.

The V gene is TRBV7-6, the J gene TRBJ2-1; without DNA, the TCRdb call of TRBD1 cannot be checked. The CDR3 covers 14 residues. Germline V lookup: CDR1 SGHVS, CDR2 FNYEAQ. CDR3 sequence: CASSLEPGYNEQFF. The full variable domain, in which reference TRBV7-6 and TRBJ2-1 provide the parts outside the CDR3, is GAGVSQSPRYKVTKRGQDVALRCDPISGHVSLYWYRQALGQGPEFLTYFNYEAQQDKSGLPNDRFSAERPEGSISTLTIQRTEQRDSAMYRCASSLEPGYNEQFFGPGTRLTVL.

V gene TRBV3-1 combines with J gene TRBJ2-6. CDR3 length: 16 residues. The germline gives CDR1 LGHDT, CDR2 YNNKEL (reference sequence). The CDR3 is CASSQVEGSGANVLTF.

The rearrangement joins TRBV5-1 to TRBJ1-1. CDR1 and CDR2 (germline): SGHRS, YFSETQ. This CDR3 is 12 amino acids long. The CDR3 protein is CASKVGNTEAFF.

The V and J genes are TRBV4-3 and TRBJ2-1. The CDR3 consists of 15 residues. Germline V gene lookup returns CDR1 LGHNA and CDR2 YSLEER. The CDR3: CASSQDLGPYNEQSF.

The V gene is TRBV20-1, the J gene TRBJ2-1. The CDR3 is 14 residues long. Germline V gene data show CDR1 as DFQATT and CDR2 as SNEGSKA (reference sequence). The CDR3 protein is CSARDLAGYNEQFF.

CDR3: CASSLELAGGGDTQYF. V is TRBV5-6 and J is TRBJ2-3; there is no DNA to check the TCRdb D call of TRBD2. CDR1 and CDR2 (germline): SGHDT, YYEEEE. The CDR3 covers 16 residues.

The chain links TRBV19 to TRBJ2-7; without DNA, the TCRdb call of TRBD1 cannot be checked. CDR3 length: 17 amino acids. The germline CDR1 and CDR2 sequences are LNHDA and SQIVND (reference sequence). The CDR3 sequence: CASSTLGGGELSYEQYF. Filled out from reference TRBV19 and TRBJ2-7, the complete variable domain reads DGGITQSPKYLFRKEGQNVTLSCEQNLNHDAMYWYRQDPGQGLRLIYYSQIVNDFQKGDIAEGYSVSREKKESFPLTVTSAQKNPTAFYLCASSTLGGGELSYEQYFGPGTRLTVT.

V usage is TRBV5-1 and J usage is TRBJ2-5; the D call from TCRdb, TRBD2, cannot be confirmed without DNA. The CDR3 runs to 15 residues. Per germline, CDR1 SGHRS and CDR2 YFSETQ. CDR3: CASSFLAGAPGTQYF.

The chain recombines TRBV2 with TRBJ2-7; TCRdb gives TRBD1 as the D gene, but with no DNA this cannot be confirmed. Germline-derived CDR1 and CDR2 are SNHLY and FYNNEI. The CDR3 covers 14 residues. The CDR3 region is CASRDGQDGYEQYF.

The genes are TRBV29-1 and TRBJ2-5; TCRdb's D call of TRBD1 is untestable without DNA. The CDR3 has 13 amino acids. Germline V gene data show CDR1 as SQVTM and CDR2 as ANQGSEA. The CDR3 here is CSVLGQGEETQYF.

The chain employs TRBV5-1 and TRBJ2-5; the D call of TRBD1 rests on TCRdb alone, since no DNA is present to check it. Per germline, CDR1 SGHRS and CDR2 YFSETQ. The CDR3 sequence is 18 residues long. This chain's CDR3 is CASSLAETGGWDQETQYF.

V is TRBV20-1 and J is TRBJ1-1. This CDR3 region has 11 residues. CDR1 and CDR2 from the germline V gene are DFQATT and SNEGSKA (reference sequence). The CDR3 loop reads CSLQFGTEAFF.

The chain carries TRBV11-2 and TRBJ2-5. Germline CDR1 is SGHAT and CDR2 is FQNNGV. This CDR3 is 15 amino acids long. CDR3 protein: CASSFVEENQETQYF.

V is TRBV7-2 and J is TRBJ2-2. The CDR3 runs 14 residues. Germline V gene sequence: CDR1 SGHTA, CDR2 FQGNSA. The CDR3 spells CASSLEVDTGELFF. Looking up the rest from reference TRBV7-2 and TRBJ2-2 gives the full variable domain: GAGVSQSPSNKVTEKGKDVELRCDPISGHTALYWYRQSLGQGLEFLIYFQGNSAPDKSGLPSDRFSAERTGGSVSTLTIQRTQQEDSAVYLCASSLEVDTGELFFGEGSRLTVL.